This TCR beta chain derives from a study of chemoradiotherapy in HPV16-positive cancers. Regarding this clone: The target antigen is unknown.

Study-wide findings and caveats: Candidate HPV-specific clones and E7-related TCR motifs grew in tumor during treatment.

This CDR3 has 13 residues. CDR1 and CDR2 from the germline V gene are SGHAT and FQNNGV. The ends were cut back, 1 base at V and 7 bases at J, with 8 bases in the middle. The repertoire was sequenced with immunoSEQ multiplex PCR; TCRdb's copy has only in-frame clones and lacks some. The sample lists about 21,000 clones, 70% to 90% occurring once. The TCR originated in a human donor with HPV-associated anogenital cancer. The chain links TRBV11-2 to TRBJ1-5; D is uncertain. The starting material was blood, obtained from a patient who underwent chemoradiotherapy. CDR3 amino acids: CASSLGEGQPQHF. For the CDR3, the DNA is TGTGCCAGCAGCTTAGGCGAGGGACAGCCCCAGCATTTT. The full variable domain, with the rest looked up from reference TRBV11-2 and TRBJ1-5, is EAGVAQSPRYKIIEKRQSVAFWCNPISGHATLYWYQQILGQGPKLLIQFQNNGVVDDSQLPKDRFSAERLKGVDSTLKIQPAKLEDSAVYLCASSLGEGQPQHFGDGTRLSIL.